This T cell receptor (beta chain) was identified during a study of CD8+ T cells in alopecia areata. Study findings and constraints: Expanded CD8+ clones among the top 100, and scalp clonality, were significantly decreased by tofacitinib. In scalp and blood, many expanded lesional clones persisted during tofacitinib.

Following extraction, RNA underwent reverse transcription to cDNA, which served as the sequencing template. Libraries were prepared by immunoSEQ multiplex PCR; TCRdb keeps only in-frame clonotypes and omits some of them. The sample gives 150,000 to 200,000 clones, roughly 70% of which show up once; approximately 1.3% is in the top ten. Described treatment: oral pan-JAK inhibitor, 5-10 mg twice daily. The V end was cut by 1 base, the J end by 2 bases, with 5 bases between. CDR1 is GTSNPN, CDR2 SVGIG, per germline (reference sequence). The CDR3 length is 12 residues. To note about this clone: The antigen is undetermined.

The rearrangement links TRBV30 to TRBJ1-2; D is uncertain. Sample: CD4+ T cells sorted from blood, taken between weeks 47 and 50, from a patient treated with tofacitinib. This TCR was sampled from a human donor with alopecia areata. DNA for the CDR3: TGTGCCTGGAGTGGCGGGAACTATGGCTACACCTTC. It is translated as CAWSGGNYGYTF.